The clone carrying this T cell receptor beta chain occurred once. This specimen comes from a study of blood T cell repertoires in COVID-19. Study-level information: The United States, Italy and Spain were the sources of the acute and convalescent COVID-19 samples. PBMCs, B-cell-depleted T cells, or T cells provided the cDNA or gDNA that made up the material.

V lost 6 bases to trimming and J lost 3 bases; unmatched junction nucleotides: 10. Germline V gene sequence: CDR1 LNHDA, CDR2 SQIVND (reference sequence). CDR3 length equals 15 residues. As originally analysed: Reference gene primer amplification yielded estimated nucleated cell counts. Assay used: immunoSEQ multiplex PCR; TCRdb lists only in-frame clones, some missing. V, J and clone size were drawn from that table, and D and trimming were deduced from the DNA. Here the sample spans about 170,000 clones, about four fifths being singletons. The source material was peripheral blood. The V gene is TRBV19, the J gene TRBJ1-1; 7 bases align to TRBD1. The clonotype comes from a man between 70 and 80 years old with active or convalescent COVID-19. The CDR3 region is CASRLRQGRDTEAFF. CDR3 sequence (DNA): TGTGCCAGTAGACTTAGACAGGGCCGGGACACTGAAGCTTTCTTT.